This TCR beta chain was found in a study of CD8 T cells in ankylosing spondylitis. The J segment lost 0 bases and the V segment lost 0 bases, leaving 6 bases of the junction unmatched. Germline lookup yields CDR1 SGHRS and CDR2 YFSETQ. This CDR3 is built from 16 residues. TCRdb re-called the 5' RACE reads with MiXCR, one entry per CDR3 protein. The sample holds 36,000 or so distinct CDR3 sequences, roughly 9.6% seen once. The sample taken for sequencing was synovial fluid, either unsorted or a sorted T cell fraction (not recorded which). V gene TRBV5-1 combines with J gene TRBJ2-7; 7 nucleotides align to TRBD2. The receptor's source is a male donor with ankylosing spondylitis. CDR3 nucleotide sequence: TGCGCCAGCAGCTTGGATCCAGCGGGGCTCTCCTACGAGCAGTACTTC. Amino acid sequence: CASSLDPAGLSYEQYF.